The present T cell receptor (beta chain) was sequenced within a study of neurological immune-mediated disorders. This clonotype was detected ten times or more. MiXCR, run by TCRdb on the 5' RACE reads, gives a single entry per CDR3 protein. The table has 50,000 or so distinct CDR3 sequences, 10% to 12% seen once. This CDR3 has 14 residues. CDR1 and CDR2 (germline): SGHTA, FQGNSA. Between the trimmed V and J ends, which lost 4 bases and 8 bases, there was a span of 17 bases. The TCR originated in a man between 60 and 75 years old in good health. The chain is built from TRBV7-2 and TRBJ1-2; D ambiguous. The sequenced sample was PBMCs. CDR3 bases: TGTGCCAGCAGCTCCCCTATCGGTCCTCGGGGCTACACCTTC. Amino acids: CASSSPIGPRGYTF.